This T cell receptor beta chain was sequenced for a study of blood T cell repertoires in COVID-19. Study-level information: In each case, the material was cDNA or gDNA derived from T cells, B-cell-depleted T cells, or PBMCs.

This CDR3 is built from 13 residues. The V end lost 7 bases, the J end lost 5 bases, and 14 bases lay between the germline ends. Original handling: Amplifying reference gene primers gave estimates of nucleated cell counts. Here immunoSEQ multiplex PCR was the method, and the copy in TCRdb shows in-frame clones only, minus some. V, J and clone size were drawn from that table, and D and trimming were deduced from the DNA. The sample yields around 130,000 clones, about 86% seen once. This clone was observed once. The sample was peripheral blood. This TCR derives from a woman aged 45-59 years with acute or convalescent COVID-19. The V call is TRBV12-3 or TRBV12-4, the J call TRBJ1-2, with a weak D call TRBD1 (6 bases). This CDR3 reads CASNSQGYYGYTF. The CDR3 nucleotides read TGTGCCAGCAATTCACAGGGTTATTATGGCTACACCTTC.